What follows are 10 T cell receptor beta chains derived from one specimen sequenced in a study of cytomegalovirus exposure and HLA in healthy donors. The study ran its PCR with 60 Vbeta and 13 Jbeta primers. TCRdb's table, derived via immunoSEQ multiplex PCR, lists solely in-frame clones and lacks some. Of about 150,000 clones listed, about 88% are singletons. Source material: PBMCs. Source of these receptors: a woman under 30 in good health and CMV-seronegative.

V is TRBV19 and J is TRBJ1-4; 11 bases fit TRBD1. Germline V gene lookup returns CDR1 LNHDA and CDR2 SQIVND (reference sequence). This CDR3 region has 14 residues. The V segment lost 6 bases and the J segment 6 bases; nucleotides outside the gene matches: 3. In DNA form, the CDR3 reads TGTGCCAGTAGCAGGGACAGGGGGGATGAAAAACTGTTTTTT. This gives the protein CASSRDRGDEKLFF. Full variable domain (remainder filled in from reference TRBV19 and TRBJ1-4): DGGITQSPKYLFRKEGQNVTLSCEQNLNHDAMYWYRQDPGQGLRLIYYSQIVNDFQKGDIAEGYSVSREKKESFPLTVTSAQKNPTAFYLCASSRDRGDEKLFFGSGTQLSVL.

The V gene is TRBV28, the J gene TRBJ1-4; 7 bases match TRBD1. J was trimmed by 7 bases and V by 5 bases; bases with no gene match: 10. CDR3 length: 15 amino acids. Germline V gene sequence: CDR1 MDHEN, CDR2 SYDVKM. The CDR3 sequence: CASSTETGSGEKLFF. CDR3 nucleotide sequence: TGTGCCAGCAGTACCGAGACAGGGTCGGGTGAAAAACTGTTTTTT.

For this clone: An end of the junction differs from the germline gene, which may be a read error. The rearrangement joins TRBV7-9 to TRBJ2-5; 7 bases fit TRBD2. The germline gives CDR1 SEHNR, CDR2 FQNEAQ (reference sequence). The CDR3 length is 16 residues. CDR3 nucleotides: TGTTCCAGCAGCTTAGAGCTAGGGAGGGGTTCCGAGACCCAGTACTTC. Protein: CSSSLELGRGSETQYF.

The V call is TRBV4-3, the J call TRBJ2-3; 8 positions agree with TRBD2. This CDR3 comprises 19 residues. Germline-derived CDR1 and CDR2 are LGHNA and YSLEER. V was pared by 1 base and J by 0 bases, with 12 bases of the junction left unmatched. The CDR3 here is CASSQGIKWREESTDTQYF. CDR3 sequence (DNA): TGCGCCAGCAGCCAAGGGATCAAGTGGCGGGAGGAAAGCACAGATACGCAGTATTTT.

The chain links TRBV28 to TRBJ2-6, with 7 nucleotides matching TRBD1. Germline assignment: CDR1 MDHEN and CDR2 SYDVKM. V lost 3 bases, J lost 7 bases, and 3 bases stayed unmatched. This CDR3 is built from 14 residues. The CDR3 region has the DNA TGTGCCAGCAGTTTCACAGGGGTAGCCAACGTCCTGACTTTC. Protein sequence: CASSFTGVANVLTF.

The chain combines TRBV5-1 with TRBJ2-5; 10 bases map to TRBD2. Germline assignment: CDR1 SGHRS and CDR2 YFSETQ. V shed 3 bases and J 5 bases; nucleotides not matched to a gene: 4. The CDR3 spans 14 residues. This CDR3 is CASSSSGGAETQYF. In DNA form, the CDR3 reads TGCGCCAGCAGCTCCAGCGGGGGGGCCGAGACCCAGTACTTC.

The chain combines TRBV19 with TRBJ1-2, with D possibly being TRBD1 (5 bases). The CDR3 runs to 14 residues. The V end lost 1 base, the J end lost 4 bases, and 10 bases lay between the germline ends. Germline CDR1 reads LNHDA; CDR2 reads SQIVND (reference sequence). CDR3 nucleotide sequence: TGTGCCAGTAGTATAGGGACATTCGGCTATGGCTACACCTTC. Residues: CASSIGTFGYGYTF.

The chain combines TRBV30 with TRBJ1-1; 7 bases are shared with TRBD1. Trimming took 2 bases from V and 6 from J; bases not matched to a gene: 12. Germline CDR1 is GTSNPN and CDR2 is SVGIG (reference sequence). The CDR3 is made up of 15 amino acids. CDR3 sequence reads: CAWSLLIGGPAEAFF. Written as DNA, the CDR3 is TGTGCCTGGAGTCTTCTCATAGGGGGCCCGGCTGAAGCTTTCTTT.

V is TRBV19 and J is TRBJ1-5, with D possibly TRBD1 on 5 matching bases. Trimming removed 7 bases from V and 0 bases from J, with 13 bases in between. This CDR3 is built from 15 residues. Germline V gene data show CDR1 as LNHDA and CDR2 as SQIVND (reference sequence). For the CDR3, the DNA is TGTGCCAGTACCAAGACAGTAATTAGCAATCAGCCCCAGCATTTT. As protein: CASTKTVISNQPQHF.

The V call is TRBV4-1, the J call TRBJ1-5; D is possibly TRBD1 (6 bases). Trimming pared 1 base from V and 1 base from J, leaving 17 bases between. Germline V CDR1 and CDR2: MGHRA, YSYEKL. CDR3 length equals 18 residues. CDR3 loop: CASSQGTAPFDSNQPQHF. As DNA, the CDR3 is TGCGCCAGCAGCCAAGGGACAGCCCCATTTGACAGCAATCAGCCCCAGCATTTT.